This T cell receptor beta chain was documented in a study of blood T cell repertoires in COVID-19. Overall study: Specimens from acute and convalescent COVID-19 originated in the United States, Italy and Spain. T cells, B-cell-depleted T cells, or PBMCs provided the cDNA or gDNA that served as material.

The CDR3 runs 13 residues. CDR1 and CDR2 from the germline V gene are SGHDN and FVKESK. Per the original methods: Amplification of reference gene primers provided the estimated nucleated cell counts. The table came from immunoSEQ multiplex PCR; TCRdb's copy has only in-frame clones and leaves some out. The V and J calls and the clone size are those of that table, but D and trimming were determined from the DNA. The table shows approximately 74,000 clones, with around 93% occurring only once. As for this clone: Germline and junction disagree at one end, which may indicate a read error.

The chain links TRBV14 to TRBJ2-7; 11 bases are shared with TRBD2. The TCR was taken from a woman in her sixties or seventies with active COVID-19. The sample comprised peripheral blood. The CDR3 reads CASSRGGLAAVNF. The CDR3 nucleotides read TGTGCCAGCAGCCGGGGGGGACTAGCGGCCGTAAACTTC.